The clone carrying this T cell receptor beta chain was detected a few times. Its antigen is currently unknown. This sample was taken from a study of T-cell reconstitution after alpha-beta-depleted transplantation in children. The study's findings and limits: It was newly produced T cells that mostly accounted for T-cell counts and diversity one year after transplant. About two months after transplant, alpha-beta T cells reportedly came from several hundred expanded graft clones. In some patients, recipient T cells and intrathymic progenitors surviving conditioning explained high day-60 diversity.

V was pared by 6 bases and J by 6 bases, with 5 bases of the junction left unmatched. The CDR3 spans 13 residues. The V gene's germline CDR1 is MGHRA and CDR2 YSYEKL. Using unique molecular identifiers, the investigators prepared the TCRbeta library. Each CDR3 protein is one row after TCRdb ran MiXCR on the PCR reads. Of hundreds of thousands of distinct CDR3 sequences listed, approximately 12% were seen once; the top ten hold around 2%. The clonotype was recovered from a male patient aged 10-17 years who had a stem cell transplant for acute myeloid leukemia, so the T cells may come from the graft donor. Source: PBMCs, mostly from graft donor cells, taken 360 days after TCRalphabeta/CD19-depleted stem cell transplant. The chain combines TRBV4-1 with TRBJ2-1; 7 bases match TRBD1. CDR3 DNA: TGCGCCAGCAGAAGTCCAGGGGGCAATGAGCAGTTCTTC. Its protein product is CASRSPGGNEQFF.